The next 3 T cell receptor beta chains were all read from a single sample in a study of CD8 T cells in ankylosing spondylitis. Study findings and constraints: Blood from ankylosing spondylitis patients appeared to carry a characteristic roughly 8-variant TCR beta motif.

One entry per CDR3 protein, called by TCRdb with MiXCR from the 5' RACE reads. The sample yields hundreds of thousands of distinct CDR3 sequences, over 9.5% seen once. What these receptors recognize is not known. The sample taken for sequencing was blood, either unsorted or a sorted T cell fraction (not recorded which). The receptors come from a male donor with ankylosing spondylitis.

This clonotype came up many times. This chain links TRBV7-9 with TRBJ2-2; D not certain. The CDR3 consists of 13 residues. The germline V gene encodes CDR1 SEHNR and CDR2 FQNEAQ (reference sequence). V lost 5 bases, J lost 5 bases, and 9 bases lay in between. CDR3 residues: CASSGGVTGELFF. The CDR3 region has the DNA TGTGCCAGCAGCGGTGGGGTGACCGGGGAGCTGTTTTTT.

The V call is TRBV7-8, the J call TRBJ1-4; a weak D match, TRBD1 (5 bases). V was trimmed by 1 base and J by 7 bases, leaving 22 bases between them. The CDR3 sequence is 18 residues long. Per germline, CDR1 SGHVS and CDR2 FQNEAQ. The CDR3 sequence: CASSLGRYKGHVGEKLFF. The DNA of the CDR3 is TGTGCCAGCAGCTTAGGTCGGTACAAGGGGCACGTAGGTGAAAAACTGTTTTTT. Filled out from reference TRBV7-8 and TRBJ1-4, the complete variable domain reads GAGVSQSPRYKVAKRGQDVALRCDPISGHVSLFWYQQALGQGPEFLTYFQNEAQLDKSGLPSDRFFAERPEGSVSTLKIQRTQQEDSAVYLCASSLGRYKGHVGEKLFFGSGTQLSVL.

This clonotype was detected a few times. The genes are TRBV6-2 or TRBV6-3 and TRBJ1-5, with unresolved D. Germline CDR1 is MNHEY and CDR2 is SVGEGT. Trimming took off 2 bases at V and 6 bases at J, with 14 bases between the two ends. The CDR3 is made up of 15 amino acids. The CDR3 nucleotides read TGTGCCAGCAGTTACGACACCCTAGGCACTCAGCCCCAGCATTTT. Amino acids: CASSYDTLGTQPQHF.